What follows are 10 T cell receptor beta chains derived from one specimen sequenced in a study of T cells in Graves' hyperthyroidism and ophthalmopathy. Template material for amplifying TCR beta CDR3 regions consisted of RNA transcripts. An initial round of RT-PCR targeting the TCR CDR3 relied on the HTBI primer set. TCRdb analysed the multiplex PCR reads with MiXCR anew, one entry per CDR3 protein. This table has about 610,000 distinct CDR3 sequences, just over 45% appearing once. Material: peripheral blood or thyroid tissue (not recorded which). The receptors were gathered from a woman aged 18-30 years with Graves' hyperthyroidism.

The chain has TRBV2 and TRBJ1-5, with D hard to call. The V gene lost 6 bases and the J gene lost 6 bases, with 9 bases spanning the gap. The CDR3 covers 12 residues. Germline V gives CDR1 SNHLY, CDR2 FYNNEI. The CDR3 coding sequence is TGTGCCAGCAGGGGGTCTGGTCAGCCCCAGCATTTT. It is translated as CASRGSGQPQHF.

The chain uses TRBV7-9 and TRBJ2-5; no reliable D call. Per the germline V gene, CDR1 is SEHNR and CDR2 is FQNEAQ (reference sequence). Trimming removed 5 bases from V and 4 bases from J, with 14 bases in between. The CDR3 consists of 14 residues. CDR3 sequence: CASSPFGGRETQYF. The DNA of the CDR3 is TGTGCCAGCAGCCCCTTCGGTGGTAGAGAGACCCAGTACTTC.

The chain links TRBV2 to TRBJ1-2; 8 bases are shared with TRBD1. V gave up 8 bases and J gave up 4 bases; unmatched junction bases: 6. The CDR3 loop spans 13 amino acids. The germline V gene encodes CDR1 SNHLY and CDR2 FYNNEI. CDR3 region: CASEGQGAYGYTF. In DNA, the CDR3 is TGTGCCAGCGAAGGACAGGGAGCCTATGGCTACACCTTC.

This clonotype was picked up many times. CDR3 sequence (DNA): TGTGCCAGCAGCGTCGATGGATCGTCCTACGAGCAGTACTTC. It codes for CASSVDGSSYEQYF. The rearrangement joins TRBV9 to TRBJ2-7; D ambiguous. This CDR3 region has 14 residues. V lost 2 bases to trimming and J lost 1 base, with 10 bases between them. Germline loops: CDR1 SGDLS, CDR2 YYNGEE.

On this clonotype: One junction end does not reproduce the germline sequence, and a read error may be involved. The gene calls are TRBV24-1 and TRBJ2-2, with 7 bases matching TRBD1. The CDR3 runs 17 residues. Germline V gene sequence: CDR1 KGHDR, CDR2 SFDVKD. In DNA, the CDR3 is TGTGCCACCAGCGCTACCCGGGACAGAATAAACACCGGGGAGCTGCTTTTT. Protein sequence: CATSATRDRINTGELLF.

The chain carries TRBV2 and TRBJ2-3; 11 bases match TRBD2. CDR3 size: 16 residues. V lost 3 bases to trimming and J lost 2 bases; unmatched junction nucleotides: 4. The germline V gene has CDR1 SNHLY and CDR2 FYNNEI. DNA for the CDR3: TGTGCCAGCAGTGATATAGCGGGAGGGGTCACAGATACGCAGTATTTT. This sequence encodes CASSDIAGGVTDTQYF.

V gene TRBV10-3 combines with J gene TRBJ1-5; 9 bases map to TRBD1. Trimming at V came to 9 bases and at J to 7 bases, leaving 10 bases not matched to a gene. The CDR3 consists of 14 residues. Looked up from germline, CDR1 is ENHRY and CDR2 is SYGVKD. Written as DNA, the CDR3 is TGTGCCATACAGGGGGCTAGGGACGAGCAGCCCCAGCATTTT. Its protein product is CAIQGARDEQPQHF.

This clonotype has a single count. The V gene is TRBV12-3 or TRBV12-4, the J gene TRBJ1-1; D gene uncertain. With 3 bases removed from V and 7 bases from J, the gap between germline ends came to 18 bases. The length of the CDR3 is 15 residues. DNA for the CDR3: TGTGCCAGCAGTTTCTATCCGGTATCCGCCATTGAAGCTTTCTTT. Residues: CASSFYPVSAIEAFF.

This chain links TRBV7-6 with TRBJ2-7, with TRBD2 identical over 8 bases. V trimming: 3 bases; J trimming: 4 bases; junction bases outside the gene matches: 8. This CDR3 has 15 amino acids. From germline, CDR1 is SGHVS and CDR2 FNYEAQ. Written as DNA, the CDR3 is TGTGCCAGCAGCTTTGTTAGCGGGAAGGGATACGAGCAGTACTTC. Protein product: CASSFVSGKGYEQYF.

The chain links TRBV20-1 to TRBJ2-2, with 12 bases lining up with TRBD2. The CDR3 is made up of 17 amino acids. V dropped 1 base and J dropped 4; count of bases not matched to a gene: 7. CDR1 and CDR2 (germline): DFQATT, SNEGSKA (reference sequence). The CDR3 reads CSARVETSGSRTGELFF. The CDR3 nucleotides are TGCAGTGCTAGAGTGGAGACTAGCGGGAGTCGCACCGGGGAGCTGTTTTTT.